This T cell receptor beta chain was profiled in a study of blood T cells in healthy people across ages. Healthy Russian Caucasian donors spanned ages roughly 6 to 100 years. A second roughly 7 to 11 cycle PCR used barcoded and J-beta primers. TCRdb re-derived calls from the 5' RACE reads in MiXCR, one entry per CDR3 protein. The repertoire holds roughly 800,000 distinct CDR3 sequences, 58% seen once, with 22% in the top ten. Sequencing was done on a sample of blood. The source is a man younger than 45 in good health.

CDR3 DNA: TGTGCCACCAGTGATTTGGCTAGCGGGAAATACAATGAGCAGTTCTTC. This gives the protein CATSDLASGKYNEQFF. This chain joins TRBV24-1 and TRBJ2-1; 9 nucleotides line up with TRBD2. The CDR3 runs 16 residues. The germline V gene encodes CDR1 KGHDR and CDR2 SFDVKD. Trimming took 0 bases from V and 4 from J; bases not matched to a gene: 3.